The text below deals with one T cell receptor beta chain. Its antigen is unidentified. This record belongs to a study of monozygotic twins with inflammatory bowel disease. The study, taken as a whole, reports: The analysis yielded no support for one strong signal or clonotype associated with IBD.

CDR3 length equals 16 residues. CDR1 is ENHRY, CDR2 SYGVKD, per germline. TCRdb re-analyzed the 5' RACE reads; it lists each CDR3 protein once, without DNA. This sample contains more than 120,000 distinct CDR3 sequences. The source of this sequence is a human donor with ulcerative colitis or Crohn's disease, or a healthy co-twin of an affected twin (not recorded which). Sample: blood. The V gene is TRBV10-3, the J gene TRBJ2-1; TCRdb proposes TRBD1, but this gene call is untestable without DNA. The CDR3 here is CAISEFQAGLTNEQFF.